This is a list of T cell receptor beta chains from one sample in a study of OX40 agonist ivuxolimab in advanced cancers. Assay: immunoSEQ multiplex PCR; the TCRdb copy retains only in-frame clones and omits some. The sample holds 71,000 or so clones, around 83% seen once. Sequenced material: CD4+ or CD8+ T cells sorted from blood, taken in a trial of the OX40 agonist ivuxolimab. The receptors come from an adult with an advanced solid tumor such as melanoma, head and neck, liver or kidney cancer. Both conserved end residues are part of each CDR3. The D gene is left open where the match is weak. For some rows the clone size is stated as once, few or many, or as a class when expanded; others skip it.

v_call,d_call,j_call,clone_size,cdr3_aa,cdr3_nt
TRBV30,-,TRBJ2-2,-,CAWTSSYTGELFF,TGTGCCTGGACTAGCAGCTACACCGGGGAGCTGTTTTTT
TRBV6-5,-,TRBJ2-2,-,CASTTTGELFF,TGTGCCAGCACTACGACCGGGGAGCTGTTTTTT
TRBV27,-,TRBJ2-7,once,CASKRGLFSDEQYF,TGTGCCAGTAAAAGAGGGTTATTCTCCGACGAGCAGTACTTC
TRBV7-8,-,TRBJ2-1,-,CASSLTSRSYNEQFF,TGTGCCAGCAGCTTGACTAGTCGTTCCTACAATGAGCAGTTCTTC
TRBV7-3,TRBD1,TRBJ2-2,-,CASSVTTGANTGELFF,TGTGCCAGCAGCGTAACGACAGGGGCGAACACCGGGGAGCTGTTTTTT
TRBV6-6,-,TRBJ1-2,-,CASTTLEAYYGYTF,TGTGCCAGCACCACCTTGGAGGCTTACTATGGCTACACCTTC
TRBV5-8,-,TRBJ2-7,-,CASSSQQGTEQYF,TGTGCCAGCAGCTCCCAGCAGGGAACCGAGCAGTACTTC
TRBV5-1,-,TRBJ2-7,-,CASSIQGGFDEQYF,TGCGCCAGCAGTATACAGGGAGGTTTCGACGAGCAGTACTTC
TRBV27,-,TRBJ1-5,-,CASRSTRIETDQPQHF,TGTGCCAGCCGCTCAACAAGGATCGAAACGGATCAGCCCCAGCATTTT
TRBV2,TRBD2,TRBJ2-3,once,CASSGSSSGHLDTQYF,TGTGCCAGCAGTGGTTCGTCTAGCGGGCACCTGGATACGCAGTATTTT
TRBV7-3,-,TRBJ2-1,few,CASSLTGSRNEQFF,TGTGCCAGCAGCTTAACGGGCTCCCGGAATGAGCAGTTCTTC
TRBV4-1,-,TRBJ2-3,-,CASSQVTYTDTQYF,TGCGCCAGCAGCCAAGTTACTTACACAGATACGCAGTATTTT
TRBV21-1,-,TRBJ1-2,-,CASSSKAGLSLYTF,TGTGCCAGCAGCTCCAAAGCAGGGCTGAGTCTATACACCTTC
TRBV18,-,TRBJ1-3,-,CASSPPGPFKSGNTIYF,TGTGCCAGCTCACCACCGGGGCCCTTTAAGTCTGGAAACACCATATATTTT
TRBV5-4,-,TRBJ1-2,-,CASSLAGVNYGYTF,TGTGCCAGCAGCTTAGCGGGGGTAAACTATGGCTACACCTTC
TRBV7-2,-,TRBJ1-5,-,CASSLSRGDQPQHF,TGTGCCAGCAGCTTAAGCAGGGGAGATCAGCCCCAGCATTTT
TRBV19,-,TRBJ2-4,-,CASSLIRDNGNIQYF,TGTGCCAGTAGCTTAATCCGGGACAACGGTAACATTCAGTACTTC
TRBV19,-,TRBJ1-2,few,CASSIALDTGYTF,TGTGCCAGTAGTATAGCCTTGGACACCGGCTACACCTTC
TRBV2,-,TRBJ2-1,-,CASSVWSSYNEQFF,TGTGCCAGCAGTGTGTGGAGCTCCTACAATGAGCAGTTCTTC
TRBV11-3,-,TRBJ2-7,-,CASSLTGRHEQYF,TGTGCCAGCAGCTTAACGGGGAGACACGAGCAGTACTTC
TRBV19,TRBD1,TRBJ2-1,-,CASTYIGQGANNEQFF,TGTGCCAGTACATATATCGGACAGGGGGCTAACAATGAGCAGTTCTTC
TRBV29-1,TRBD1,TRBJ1-2,-,CSASRGSGQGDGYTF,TGCAGCGCCTCCCGAGGGTCCGGACAGGGGGATGGCTACACCTTC
TRBV7-2,-,TRBJ2-7,-,CASSLARTYEQYF,TGTGCCAGCAGCTTAGCGCGTACCTACGAGCAGTACTTC
TRBV5-1,TRBD1,TRBJ1-3,-,CASSPTGDTGNTIYF,TGCGCCAGCAGCCCAACAGGGGACACTGGAAACACCATATATTTT
TRBV29-1,TRBD2,TRBJ2-7,-,CSVAGRVSYEQYF,TGCAGCGTCGCAGGGAGGGTCTCCTACGAGCAGTACTTC
TRBV2,-,TRBJ2-7,-,CASSAPDEQYF,TGTGCCAGCAGTGCTCCAGACGAGCAGTACTTC
TRBV28,-,TRBJ1-1,-,CASSTGSTEAFF,TGTGCCAGCAGCACAGGGAGCACTGAAGCTTTCTTT
TRBV6-1,TRBD1,TRBJ2-7,-,CASSEGTGGYEQYF,TGTGCCAGCAGTGAGGGGACAGGGGGCTACGAGCAGTACTTC
TRBV19,-,TRBJ2-6,few,CASRSQVLSGANVLTF,TGTGCCAGTAGATCTCAGGTTCTCTCTGGGGCCAACGTCCTGACTTTC
TRBV19,-,TRBJ2-2,-,CASRMGPLTGELFF,TGTGCCAGTAGGATGGGACCGCTCACCGGGGAGCTGTTTTTT
TRBV27,-,TRBJ2-3,few,CASSSWGTDTQYF,TGTGCCAGCAGTTCTTGGGGCACAGATACGCAGTATTTT
TRBV28,TRBD1,TRBJ1-4,few,CASGGTAINEKLFF,TGTGCCAGCGGAGGGACAGCAATTAATGAAAAACTGTTTTTT
TRBV4-3,-,TRBJ2-1,-,CASSQSQGIGNEQFF,TGCGCCAGCAGCCAATCCCAGGGTATTGGCAATGAGCAGTTCTTC
TRBV19,-,TRBJ2-4,-,CASSMAGYDKNIQYF,TGTGCCAGTAGTATGGCCGGGTACGACAAAAACATTCAGTACTTC
TRBV5-4,TRBD2,TRBJ2-5,-,CASSFSGRAGETQYF,TGTGCCAGCAGCTTTAGCGGGAGGGCCGGGGAGACCCAGTACTTC
TRBV28,-,TRBJ1-2,-,CASSSPPGSRSGGYTF,TGTGCCAGCAGTTCCCCCCCGGGTTCACGATCGGGGGGCTACACCTTC
TRBV7-3,TRBD2,TRBJ2-7,-,CASSPTGTSDSYEQYF,TGTGCCAGCAGCCCCACCGGGACTAGCGACTCCTACGAGCAGTACTTC
TRBV7-6,-,TRBJ1-1,-,CASSKRDIDTEAFF,TGTGCCAGCAGCAAGAGGGACATCGACACTGAAGCTTTCTTT
TRBV7-2,-,TRBJ2-1,-,CASSLNPRGPGEQFF,TGTGCCAGCAGCTTAAATCCCCGCGGCCCCGGTGAGCAGTTCTTC
TRBV28,-,TRBJ1-1,-,CASSPLGGVNTEAFF,TGTGCCAGCAGTCCTTTAGGAGGGGTGAACACTGAAGCTTTCTTT
TRBV5-6,-,TRBJ1-2,-,CASRSGNYGYTF,TGTGCCAGCCGCTCAGGGAACTATGGCTACACCTTC
TRBV29-1,TRBD2,TRBJ2-5,-,CSVDASGRGGEETQYF,TGCAGCGTTGATGCTAGCGGGAGAGGAGGTGAAGAGACCCAGTACTTC
TRBV7-2,-,TRBJ2-2,-,CASSLAPRANTGELFF,TGTGCCAGCAGCTTAGCCCCCCGGGCGAACACCGGGGAGCTGTTTTTT